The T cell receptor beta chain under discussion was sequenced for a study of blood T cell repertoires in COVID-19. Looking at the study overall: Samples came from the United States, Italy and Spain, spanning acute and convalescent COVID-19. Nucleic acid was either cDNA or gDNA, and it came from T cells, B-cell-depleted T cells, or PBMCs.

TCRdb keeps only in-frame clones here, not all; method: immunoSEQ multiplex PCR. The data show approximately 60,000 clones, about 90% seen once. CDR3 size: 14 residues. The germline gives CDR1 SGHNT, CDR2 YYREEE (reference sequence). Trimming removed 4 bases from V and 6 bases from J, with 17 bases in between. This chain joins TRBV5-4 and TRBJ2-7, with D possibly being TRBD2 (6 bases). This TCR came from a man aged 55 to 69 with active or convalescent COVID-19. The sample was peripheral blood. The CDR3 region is CASSIRDGGVEQYF. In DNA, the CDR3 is TGTGCCAGCAGCATCCGGGACGGGGGAGTCGAGCAGTACTTC.